The clone carrying this TCR beta chain has only a few counts. As yet, its antigen is unknown. TCRdb re-analysed the RT-PCR reads in MiXCR, keeping a single row per CDR3 protein. The repertoire consists of fewer than 35,000 distinct CDR3 sequences, with less than 70% occurring once and the leading ten covering 4.5%. This entry is derived from a study of yellow fever vaccine responses in identical twins. Study-wide points: Twins reportedly appeared to share part of their vaccine T cell response while keeping part individual.

This TCR was recovered from a woman aged 18 to 35 who received the yellow fever vaccine. Sequenced here: T cells from blood (PBMCs), unsorted or a sorted subset (not recorded which), sampled before or after yellow fever vaccination (not recorded which).

In DNA, the CDR3 is TGTGCCAGCTCACCTTCCAGCGAGCAGTACTTC. Translated, it gives CASSPSSEQYF. The rearrangement uses TRBV18 and TRBJ2-7; D gene ambiguous. V was pared by 3 bases and J by 6 bases, with 6 bases between. Germline V gene data show CDR1 as KGHSH and CDR2 as LQKENI. This CDR3 contains 11 residues.